The sequence of this T cell receptor beta chain was determined in a study of identical twins. MiXCR, applied by TCRdb to the 5' RACE reads, yields one record per CDR3 protein. The sample carries around 200,000 distinct CDR3 sequences, around 9.6% recorded once. Note on this clonotype: As yet, its antigen is unknown.

Study-level results: These conclusions were based on statistical analysis (cross-sectional, not following the same donors). A partial confounding effect on zero-insertion analyses could come from invariant MAIT and iNKT cells. Abundant cord blood beta clonotypes carried fewer insertions; memory repertoires showed none.

Sequencing was performed on memory (CD45RO+) T cells sorted from blood. The sequence was collected from a woman aged 18-29 years in good health.

The CDR3 protein is CAISFGPDGYTF. The DNA for the CDR3 is TGTGCCATCAGCTTCGGGCCAGATGGCTACACCTTC. V gene TRBV10-3 combines with J gene TRBJ1-2, with D unclear. This CDR3 has 12 residues. V lost 6 bases to trimming and J lost 6 bases, with 11 bases between them. CDR1 is ENHRY, CDR2 SYGVKD, per germline.